The 25 T cell receptor beta chains presented below share a single source sample, sequenced in a study of spatial heterogeneity in lung cancer. TCRdb passed the 5' RACE reads through MiXCR, listing each CDR3 protein once. Of 40,000 to 50,000 distinct CDR3 sequences listed, about 7.4% are singletons. Sample time point: sample taken at primary tumor resection. Unsorted tumor, nontumor lung tissue or cryopreserved PBMC supplied the whole RNA. The sample in question was PBMCs, obtained at surgery. These receptors were collected from a female donor with early-stage non-small cell lung cancer.

This clonotype came up a few times. The chain combines TRBV20-1 with TRBJ2-2, with no clear D. Between the trimmed V and J ends, which lost 0 bases and 2 bases, there was a span of 7 bases. Germline CDR1 DFQATT, CDR2 SNEGSKA (reference sequence). The CDR3 spans 14 residues. The CDR3 coding sequence is TGCAGTGCTAGAGAACACCTCAACACCGGGGAGCTGTTTTTT. Its protein product is CSAREHLNTGELFF.

This clonotype occurred many times. The chain joins TRBV29-1 to TRBJ1-3, with 9 bases lining up with TRBD1. Germline V gene sequence: CDR1 SQVTM, CDR2 ANQGSEA. The length of the CDR3 is 13 residues. V trimming: 6 bases; J trimming: 4 bases; junction bases outside the gene matches: 4. As DNA, the CDR3 is TGCAGCGTAAAAGGGACAGGGGGAAACACCATATATTTT. It encodes CSVKGTGGNTIYF.

The chain has TRBV6-1 and TRBJ2-1; TRBD1 agrees at 9 bases. Germline V gene data show CDR1 as MNHNS and CDR2 as SASEGT. This CDR3 region has 13 residues. Trimming cost V 6 bases and J 7 bases; bases outside gene matches: 4. The chain's CDR3 is CASSDRGRNEQFF. The CDR3 nucleotides are TGTGCCAGCAGCGACAGGGGGAGAAATGAGCAGTTCTTC.

This clonotype was observed at least ten times. The V and J genes are TRBV20-1 and TRBJ2-1, with TRBD2 matching over 9 bases. V gave up 4 bases and J gave up 2 bases; unmatched junction bases: 9. This CDR3 contains 16 residues. Looked up from germline, CDR1 is DFQATT and CDR2 is SNEGSKA (reference sequence). In DNA form, the CDR3 reads TGCAGTGCTATTCTTAGCGGGGGAGAGACCTACAATGAGCAGTTCTTC. The encoded protein is CSAILSGGETYNEQFF.

The gene calls are TRBV11-2 and TRBJ2-7; perhaps D is TRBD1 or TRBD2 (6 bases each). The CDR3 covers 16 residues. Germline CDR1 and CDR2: SGHAT and FQNNGV. The ends were cut back, 5 bases at V and 2 bases at J, with 19 bases in the middle. The CDR3 spells CASSPAGGGTPYEQYF. In nucleotides, the CDR3 is TGTGCCAGCAGCCCAGCTGGGGGCGGGACTCCCTACGAGCAGTACTTC.

The chain links TRBV20-1 to TRBJ2-1; TRBD1 agrees at 7 bases. This CDR3 region has 14 residues. Germline V gene lookup returns CDR1 DFQATT and CDR2 SNEGSKA (reference sequence). V shed 7 bases and J 0 bases; nucleotides not matched to a gene: 6. The CDR3 loop is CSVSQGSSYNEQFF. Here the CDR3 DNA reads TGCAGTGTGTCACAGGGGAGCTCCTACAATGAGCAGTTCTTC.

This clonotype was seen only a few times. V and J are TRBV2 and TRBJ1-4; maybe TRBD1 (5 bases). Germline values: CDR1 SNHLY, CDR2 FYNNEI. This CDR3 spans 10 amino acids. Trimming pared 6 bases from V and 15 bases from J, leaving 11 bases between. The DNA for the CDR3 is TGTGCCAGCAGGGAGACAGTCTTGTTTTTT. This gives the protein CASRETVLFF.

This clonotype was counted at least ten times. The J gene is TRBJ2-7, the V gene TRBV6-5, with D uncertain. Germline V gene sequence: CDR1 MNHEY, CDR2 SVGAGI. V lost 2 bases, J lost 0 bases, and 8 bases lay in between. The CDR3 is 14 amino acids. The CDR3 loop is CASSYAKASYEQYF. The CDR3 DNA is TGTGCCAGCAGTTACGCCAAGGCCTCCTACGAGCAGTACTTC.

This clonotype occurred many times. The chain links TRBV25-1 to TRBJ1-1; the D is unclear. This CDR3 is 16 amino acids long. Germline V gene lookup returns CDR1 MGHDK and CDR2 SYGVNS. V was pared by 4 bases and J by 0 bases, with 15 bases between. The CDR3 nucleotides read TGTGCCAGCAGTGCGCATAGGACGGGCATGAACACTGAAGCTTTCTTT. The encoded protein is CASSAHRTGMNTEAFF.

This clonotype was seen a handful of times. This chain joins TRBV28 and TRBJ2-4; 9 nucleotides align to TRBD1. This CDR3 is 16 amino acids long. V trimming: 5 bases; J trimming: 2 bases; junction bases outside the gene matches: 7. CDR1 and CDR2 from the germline V gene are MDHEN and SYDVKM. The CDR3, as DNA: TGTGCCAGCAGTCTTCCGGGACAGGGCACCAAAAACATTCAGTACTTC. It codes for CASSLPGQGTKNIQYF.

The V gene is TRBV4-3, the J gene TRBJ2-5; a weak D match, TRBD1 (6 bases). The CDR3 contains 19 residues. Germline-derived CDR1 and CDR2 are LGHNA and YSLEER. Between the trimmed V and J ends, which lost 1 base and 0 bases, there was a span of 21 bases. CDR3 nucleotides: TGCGCCAGCAGCCAAGTTCCCCAATCTATTACAGGGTACCAAGAGACCCAGTACTTC. The encoded protein is CASSQVPQSITGYQETQYF.

This clonotype was recorded many times. The rearrangement links TRBV18 to TRBJ1-4, with D possibly being TRBD1 (5 bases). Trimming shortened V by 1 base and J by 4 bases, and 16 bases separated the two germline ends. The CDR3 covers 17 residues. CDR1 and CDR2 from the germline V gene are KGHSH and LQKENI. The CDR3 DNA is TGTGCCAGCTCACCACTCGACAGCCCGATTTTTAATGAAAAACTGTTTTTT. Protein: CASSPLDSPIFNEKLFF.

This clonotype was seen only a few times. V is TRBV10-3 and J is TRBJ1-5, with D perhaps matching TRBD1 (5 bases). Germline V gene lookup returns CDR1 ENHRY and CDR2 SYGVKD. The CDR3 loop spans 16 amino acids. V lost 3 bases, J lost 5 bases, and 17 bases lay in between. CDR3 nucleotides: TGTGCCATCAGTGAAGGTTTGAGACAGCGCGATCAGCCCCAGCATTTT. As protein: CAISEGLRQRDQPQHF.

Turning to this clonotype: This clone may be a read error of a much larger clone one base away. This rearrangement joins TRBV9 to TRBJ1-6; tentatively, D is TRBD1 (6 bases). The CDR3 totals 19 residues. Germline V CDR1 and CDR2: SGDLS, YYNGEE. The CDR3 nucleotides read TGTGCCAGCAGCGTACCACGCGCCCCACTAGACAGGTATACTTCACCCCTCCACTTT. Encoded protein: CASSVPRAPLDRYTSPLHF.

The rearrangement uses TRBV20-1 and TRBJ2-3; the match to TRBD2 covers 8 bases. The length of the CDR3 is 14 residues. The germline V gene encodes CDR1 DFQATT and CDR2 SNEGSKA (reference sequence). The V and J ends lost 5 bases and 1 base, in that order; junction bases with no gene match: 5. The CDR3 is CSAPGGAGTDTQYF. The CDR3 DNA reads as TGCAGTGCTCCGGGGGGGGCGGGCACAGATACGCAGTATTTT.

In its sample, this clonotype was seen a few times. V gene TRBV5-1 combines with J gene TRBJ2-2; D remains ambiguous. The CDR3 sequence is 15 residues long. Germline V gives CDR1 SGHRS, CDR2 YFSETQ. Trimming cost V 1 base and J 2 bases, with 9 bases left between them. The CDR3 spells CASSLQTGNTGELFF. The CDR3 nucleotides read TGCGCCAGCAGCTTGCAGACGGGTAACACCGGGGAGCTGTTTTTT. The whole variable domain, remainder taken from reference TRBV5-1 and TRBJ2-2, is KAGVTQTPRYLIKTRGQQVTLSCSPISGHRSVSWYQQTPGQGLQFLFEYFSETQRNKGNFPGRFSGRQFSNSRSEMNVSTLELGDSALYLCASSLQTGNTGELFFGEGSRLTVL.

This clonotype occurred many times. The chain links TRBV5-1 to TRBJ2-3; 10 bases map to TRBD1. CDR3 length: 15 amino acids. Trimming removed 3 bases from V and 0 bases from J; junction bases left unmatched: 1. CDR1 SGHRS and CDR2 YFSETQ come from the germline V gene. CDR3 residues: CASSWTGGSTDTQYF. For the CDR3, the DNA is TGCGCCAGCAGCTGGACAGGGGGTAGCACAGATACGCAGTATTTT.

This clonotype was counted ten times or more. The rearrangement joins TRBV14 to TRBJ2-1; 14 bases agree with TRBD2. In germline, CDR1 is SGHDN, CDR2 FVKESK. Trimming removed 1 base from V and 1 base from J; junction bases left unmatched: 15. There are 22 residues in the CDR3. In DNA form, the CDR3 reads TGTGCCAGCAGCCAAGTCAACGGCCCGGGACTAGCGGGGGCCACTTCCTACAATGAGCAGTTCTTC. Protein product: CASSQVNGPGLAGATSYNEQFF.

The chain is built from TRBV20-1 and TRBJ2-2; 9 bases map to TRBD2. With V trimmed by 6 bases and J by 2 bases, 4 bases remained unmatched. CDR1 DFQATT and CDR2 SNEGSKA come from the germline V gene (reference sequence). The CDR3 length is 14 residues. In nucleotides, the CDR3 is TGCAGTGCCCCAGCGGGGGGTAACACCGGGGAGCTGTTTTTT. Residues: CSAPAGGNTGELFF.

As concerns this clonotype: A clone one base away is much larger, so this may be a read error. The rearrangement links TRBV7-9 to TRBJ2-6, with D perhaps matching TRBD2 (6 bases). CDR1 and CDR2 (germline): SEHNR, FQNEAQ (reference sequence). The CDR3 sequence is 14 residues long. CDR3 nucleotide sequence: TGTGCCAGCAGCCCCGGGACTGGGGCCAGCGTCCTGACTTTC. Its protein is CASSPGTGASVLTF. The whole variable domain, filled in from reference TRBV7-9 and TRBJ2-6, reads DTGVSQNPRHKITKRGQNVTFRCDPISEHNRLYWYRQTLGQGPEFLTYFQNEAQLEKSRLLSDRFSAERPKGSFSTLEIQRTEQGDSAMYLCASSPGTGASVLTFGAGSRLTVL.

This clonotype showed up many times. The J gene is TRBJ1-6, the V gene TRBV30; TRBD1 might be the D (6 bases). The CDR3 spans 15 residues. From germline, CDR1 is GTSNPN and CDR2 SVGIG (reference sequence). The V end was cut by 4 bases, the J end by 6 bases, with 16 bases between. The CDR3 DNA reads TGTGCCTGGAAAGCCGTAGGAGGGGGTAATTCACCCCTCCACTTT. This encodes CAWKAVGGGNSPLHF. Full variable domain (outside the CDR3, taken from reference TRBV30 and TRBJ1-6): SQTIHQWPATLVQPVGSPLSLECTVEGTSNPNLYWYRQAAGRGLQLLFYSVGIGQISSEVPQNLSASRPQDRQFILSSKKLLLSDSGFYLCAWKAVGGGNSPLHFGNGTRLTVT.

Many counts were recorded for this clonotype. This chain links TRBV28 with TRBJ2-7; the D is unclear. CDR3 length equals 12 residues. Germline CDR1 MDHEN, CDR2 SYDVKM. V was cut by 3 bases and J by 6 bases, with 9 bases left in between. This chain's CDR3 is CASSFEISEQYF. DNA of the CDR3: TGTGCCAGCAGTTTTGAAATTTCCGAGCAGTACTTC.

This clonotype was counted a few times. The chain links TRBV19 to TRBJ2-2; no definite D call. The ends were cut back, 3 bases at V and 0 bases at J, with 5 bases in the middle. Germline V lookup: CDR1 LNHDA, CDR2 SQIVND (reference sequence). This CDR3 is built from 14 residues. The CDR3 coding sequence is TGTGCCAGTAGTATTTCCCCGAACACCGGGGAGCTGTTTTTT. Its translation: CASSISPNTGELFF.

There are a few counts of this clonotype. The chain recombines TRBV7-9 with TRBJ1-1, with D perhaps matching TRBD1 (5 bases). V lost 4 bases and J lost 1, with 13 bases in between. This CDR3 comprises 15 residues. Germline loops: CDR1 SEHNR, CDR2 FQNEAQ (reference sequence). The DNA for the CDR3 is TGTGCCAGCAGCTCACTGTGGAGGGGGAACACTGAAGCTTTCTTT. This gives the protein CASSSLWRGNTEAFF.

This clonotype has at least ten counts. The chain employs TRBV19 and TRBJ2-1, with D perhaps given as TRBD1 or TRBD2 (6 bases each). Trimming cost V 6 bases and J 4 bases, with 13 bases left between them. The CDR3 has 14 amino acids. The V gene's germline CDR1 is LNHDA and CDR2 SQIVND (reference sequence). The CDR3: CASRGGYPYNEQFF. As DNA, the CDR3 is TGTGCCAGTAGAGGGGGGTACCCTTACAATGAGCAGTTCTTC. Complete variable domain (other parts from reference TRBV19 and TRBJ2-1): DGGITQSPKYLFRKEGQNVTLSCEQNLNHDAMYWYRQDPGQGLRLIYYSQIVNDFQKGDIAEGYSVSREKKESFPLTVTSAQKNPTAFYLCASRGGYPYNEQFFGPGTRLTVL.